This TCR beta chain emerged from a study of blood T cell repertoires in COVID-19. The data were produced by immunoSEQ multiplex PCR, yet TCRdb's version contains in-frame clones alone and is incomplete. The sample carries 200,000 to 250,000 clones, around 80% recorded once. Germline V CDR1 and CDR2: SGHRS, YFSETQ. The V and J ends lost 2 bases and 2 bases, in that order; junction bases with no gene match: 3. The CDR3 length is 14 residues. Sequences were obtained from PBMCs or T cells enriched from blood (not recorded which). This clonotype was sampled from a man aged 25 to 40 with acute COVID-19. The rearrangement joins TRBV5-1 to TRBJ2-7; 8 nucleotides match TRBD1. The CDR3 DNA sequence: TGCGCCAGCAGCTTAGCCAGGGGGCCCTACGAGCAGTACTTC. It encodes CASSLARGPYEQYF.